A single sample gave rise to the 10 T cell receptor beta chains below, sequenced in a study of blood T cells in healthy people across ages. For the second PCR, which ran for about 7 to 11 cycles, a sample-barcoded 5' primer and a J-beta primer mix were used. TCRdb independently ran MiXCR on the 5' RACE reads; one entry per CDR3 protein. The sample shows 1.6 million or so distinct CDR3 sequences, about 35% of them seen only once. What was sequenced was blood. These receptors all stem from a woman in her thirties in good health.

This rearrangement joins TRBV10-3 to TRBJ2-6, with D unclear. V was cut by 4 bases and J by 0 bases, with 7 bases left in between. The CDR3 is made up of 15 amino acids. CDR1 is ENHRY and CDR2 is SYGVKD in the germline V gene. CDR3 nucleotide sequence: TGTGCCATCAGTGTTGAAGCCTCTGGGGCCAACGTCCTGACTTTC. Protein sequence: CAISVEASGANVLTF.

This clonotype has just a few counts. CDR3 protein: CSARDGRIGELFF. The DNA for the CDR3 is TGCAGTGCTAGAGATGGTCGTATCGGGGAGCTGTTTTTT. This chain uses TRBV20-1 with TRBJ2-2; no clear D. Germline-derived CDR1 and CDR2 are DFQATT and SNEGSKA (reference sequence). V gave up 0 bases and J gave up 7 bases, with 9 bases separating them. CDR3 size: 13 residues.

This clonotype has just a few counts. This chain joins TRBV30 and TRBJ2-7; D is uncertain. Germline V gene data show CDR1 as GTSNPN and CDR2 as SVGIG (reference sequence). V lost 2 bases and J 6 bases, leaving 8 bases between the germline ends. The CDR3 consists of 11 residues. The CDR3 DNA reads TGTGCCTGGAGTCAGCTCGCCGAGCAGTACTTC. Translated: CAWSQLAEQYF. The full variable domain, rest sourced from reference TRBV30 and TRBJ2-7, is SQTIHQWPATLVQPVGSPLSLECTVEGTSNPNLYWYRQAAGRGLQLLFYSVGIGQISSEVPQNLSASRPQDRQFILSSKKLLLSDSGFYLCAWSQLAEQYFGPGTRLTVT.

This clonotype has at least ten counts. The rearrangement links TRBV28 to TRBJ2-1; 8 bases align to TRBD2. Trimming cost V 7 bases and J 6 bases; bases outside gene matches: 8. Per the germline V gene, CDR1 is MDHEN and CDR2 is SYDVKM. This CDR3 has 14 amino acids. CDR3 region: CASTLAGGLNEQFF. The CDR3, as DNA: TGTGCCAGCACCCTGGCGGGAGGCCTCAATGAGCAGTTCTTC.

The rearrangement joins TRBV6-6 to TRBJ2-6; 11 nucleotides line up with TRBD1. Unmatched junction bases numbered 8, after V lost 8 bases and J lost 2 bases. CDR1 is MNHNY and CDR2 is SVGAGI in the germline V gene (reference sequence). This CDR3 has 17 amino acids. The CDR3 DNA is TGTGCCAGCCTAACCGGACAGGGGGCGCCTGGGGCCAACGTCCTGACTTTC. Its translation is CASLTGQGAPGANVLTF.

The chain employs TRBV6-2 or TRBV6-3 and TRBJ2-4; tentative D call: TRBD1 (6 bases). The DNA end is more similar to TRBJ2-5, so the J call may be wrong. The germline CDR1 and CDR2 sequences are MNHEY and SVGEGT. The CDR3 loop spans 16 amino acids. The CDR3 DNA follows: TGTGCCAGCAGTCCTTTCAACACACAGGGTTCAGAGACCCAGTACTTC. It encodes CASSPFNTQGSETQYF.

The rearrangement links TRBV5-1 to TRBJ2-5, with 8 positions matching TRBD1. The CDR3 is 15 residues long. V trimming: 7 bases; J trimming: 1 base; junction bases outside the gene matches: 9. The V gene's germline CDR1 is SGHRS and CDR2 YFSETQ. The CDR3 is CASRVTGATQETQYF. The CDR3 DNA sequence: TGCGCCAGCCGAGTGACAGGGGCCACCCAAGAGACCCAGTACTTC.

This clonotype was seen a handful of times. This chain joins TRBV13 and TRBJ2-3; D perhaps matches TRBD1 (5 bases). The germline V and J ends were trimmed by 7 bases and 0 bases, with 17 bases remaining between them. The germline V gene encodes CDR1 PRHDT and CDR2 FYEKMQ (reference sequence). The CDR3 runs 16 residues. DNA for the CDR3: TGTGCCAGCACCAGGGCCGAAAGTCCTAGCACAGATACGCAGTATTTT. Amino acid sequence: CASTRAESPSTDTQYF.

The chain combines TRBV27 with TRBJ1-2; D is ambiguous. V dropped 6 bases and J dropped 0 bases, with 14 bases sitting between them. CDR3 length equals 15 residues. The germline V gene encodes CDR1 MNHEY and CDR2 SMNVEV (reference sequence). The CDR3 protein is CASRDGRLANYGYTF. DNA for the CDR3: TGTGCCAGCAGGGACGGACGGTTAGCTAACTATGGCTACACCTTC.

The chain combines TRBV27 with TRBJ1-1, with TRBD1 identical over 7 bases. The CDR3 extends over 14 amino acids. The V gene's germline CDR1 is MNHEY and CDR2 SMNVEV (reference sequence). Trimming removed 6 bases from V and 7 bases from J; junction bases left unmatched: 11. CDR3 in amino acids: CASSLTRTGLEAFF. The CDR3 DNA reads as TGTGCCAGCAGCCTAACCCGGACAGGACTTGAAGCTTTCTTT.